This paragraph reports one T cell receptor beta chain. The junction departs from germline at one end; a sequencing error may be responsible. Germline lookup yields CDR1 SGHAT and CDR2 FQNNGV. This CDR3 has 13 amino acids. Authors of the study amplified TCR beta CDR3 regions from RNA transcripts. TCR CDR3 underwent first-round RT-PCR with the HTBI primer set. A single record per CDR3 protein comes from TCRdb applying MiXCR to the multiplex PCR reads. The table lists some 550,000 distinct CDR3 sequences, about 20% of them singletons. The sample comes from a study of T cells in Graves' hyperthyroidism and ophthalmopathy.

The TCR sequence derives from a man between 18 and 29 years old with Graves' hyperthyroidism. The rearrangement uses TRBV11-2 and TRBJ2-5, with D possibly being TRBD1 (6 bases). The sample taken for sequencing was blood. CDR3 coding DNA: TGTGTCAGCGCAGGGGTTCCGCAAGAGACCCAGTACTTC. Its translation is CVSAGVPQETQYF.